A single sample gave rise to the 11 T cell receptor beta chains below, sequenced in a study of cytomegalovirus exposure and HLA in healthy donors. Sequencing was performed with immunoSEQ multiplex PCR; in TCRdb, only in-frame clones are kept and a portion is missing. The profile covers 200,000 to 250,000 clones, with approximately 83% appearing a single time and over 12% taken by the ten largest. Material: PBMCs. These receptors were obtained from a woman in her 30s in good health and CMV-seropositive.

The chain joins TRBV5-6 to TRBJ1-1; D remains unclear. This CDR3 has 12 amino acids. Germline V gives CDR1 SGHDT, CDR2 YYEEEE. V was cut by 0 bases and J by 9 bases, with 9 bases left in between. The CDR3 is CASSLEGSQAFF. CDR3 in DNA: TGTGCCAGCAGCTTGGAGGGCAGCCAAGCTTTCTTT.

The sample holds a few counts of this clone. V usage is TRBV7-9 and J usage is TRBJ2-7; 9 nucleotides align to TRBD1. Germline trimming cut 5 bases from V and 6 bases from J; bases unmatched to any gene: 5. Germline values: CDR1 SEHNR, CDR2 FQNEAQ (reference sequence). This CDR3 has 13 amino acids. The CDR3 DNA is TGTGCCAGCAGCCTCGGACAGGGGACCGAGCAGTACTTC. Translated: CASSLGQGTEQYF.

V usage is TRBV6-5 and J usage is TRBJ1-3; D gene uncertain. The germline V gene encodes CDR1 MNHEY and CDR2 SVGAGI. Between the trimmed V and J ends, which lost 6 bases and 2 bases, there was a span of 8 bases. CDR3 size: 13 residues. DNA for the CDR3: TGTGCCAGCAGGACGACGGCTGGAAACACCATATATTTT. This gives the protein CASRTTAGNTIYF.

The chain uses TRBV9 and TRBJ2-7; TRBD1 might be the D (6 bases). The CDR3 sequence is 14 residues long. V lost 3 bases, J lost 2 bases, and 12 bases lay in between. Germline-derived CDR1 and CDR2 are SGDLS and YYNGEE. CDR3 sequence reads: CASSGQDFPYEQYF. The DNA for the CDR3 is TGTGCCAGCAGCGGACAGGACTTTCCCTACGAGCAGTACTTC.

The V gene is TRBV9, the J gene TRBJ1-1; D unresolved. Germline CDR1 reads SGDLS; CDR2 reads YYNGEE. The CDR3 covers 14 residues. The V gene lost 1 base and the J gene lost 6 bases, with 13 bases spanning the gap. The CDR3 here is CASSVSAEWAEAFF. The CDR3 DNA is TGTGCCAGCAGCGTATCCGCAGAGTGGGCTGAAGCTTTCTTT.

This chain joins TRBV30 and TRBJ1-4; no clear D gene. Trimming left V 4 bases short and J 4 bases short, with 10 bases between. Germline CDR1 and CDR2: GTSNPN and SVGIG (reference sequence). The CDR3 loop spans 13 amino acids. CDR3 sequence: CAWNGPINEKLFF. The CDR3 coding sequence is TGTGCCTGGAATGGACCGATTAATGAAAAACTGTTTTTT.

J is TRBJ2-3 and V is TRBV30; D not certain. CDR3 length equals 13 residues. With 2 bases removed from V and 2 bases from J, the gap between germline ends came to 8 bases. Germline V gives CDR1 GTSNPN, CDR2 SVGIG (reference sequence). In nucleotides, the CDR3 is TGTGCCTGGAGTACGGGCGTCACAGATACGCAGTATTTT. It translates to CAWSTGVTDTQYF.

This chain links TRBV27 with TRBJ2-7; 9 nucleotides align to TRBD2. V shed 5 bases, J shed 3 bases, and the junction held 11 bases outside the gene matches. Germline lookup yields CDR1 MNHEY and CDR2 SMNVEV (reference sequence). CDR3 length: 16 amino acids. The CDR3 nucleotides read TGTGCCAGCAGTCGAGATCGCCGGACTAGCGTCTACGAGCAGTACTTC. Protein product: CASSRDRRTSVYEQYF.

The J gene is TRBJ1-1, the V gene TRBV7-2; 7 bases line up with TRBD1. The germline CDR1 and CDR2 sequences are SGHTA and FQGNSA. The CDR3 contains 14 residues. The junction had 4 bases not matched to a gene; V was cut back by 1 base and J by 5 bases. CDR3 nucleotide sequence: TGTGCCAGCAGCTTAGGACAGGGCCTAACTGAAGCTTTCTTT. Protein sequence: CASSLGQGLTEAFF.

The DNA of the CDR3 is TGTGCCAGCAGCTTTGTGGGGACGGGTACAAACACCGGGGAGCTGTTTTTT. Protein: CASSFVGTGTNTGELFF. V usage is TRBV11-2 and J usage is TRBJ2-2, with D possibly being TRBD1 or TRBD2 (5 bases each). Germline-derived CDR1 and CDR2 are SGHAT and FQNNGV. V was pared by 3 bases and J by 2 bases, with 16 bases between. CDR3 size: 17 residues.

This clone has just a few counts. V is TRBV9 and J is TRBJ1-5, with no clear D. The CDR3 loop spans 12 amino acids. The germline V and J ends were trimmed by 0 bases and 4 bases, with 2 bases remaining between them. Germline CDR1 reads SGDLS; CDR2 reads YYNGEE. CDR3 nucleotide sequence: TGTGCCAGCAGCGTAGGAAATCAGCCCCAGCATTTT. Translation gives CASSVGNQPQHF.